A single sample gave rise to the 18 T cell receptor beta chains below, sequenced in a study of T cells after yellow fever vaccination. TCRdb fed the 5' RACE reads into MiXCR, producing one record per CDR3 protein. The data hold tens of thousands of distinct CDR3 sequences, with 10% observed a single time. The sample consisted of PBMCs, either bulk or a sorted T-cell subset (CD4+, CD8+, memory, or dextramer-sorted; not recorded which), taken more than 13 days after the first yellow fever vaccination. The origin of the receptors is a young man who received the YFV17D yellow fever vaccine.

This clonotype was seen many times. V usage is TRBV4-2 and J usage is TRBJ2-2; D remains ambiguous. The CDR3 has 13 amino acids. V shed 1 base and J shed 5 bases, with 5 bases lying between them. CDR1 is LGHNA and CDR2 is YNFKEQ in the germline V gene. The DNA for the CDR3 is TGTGCCAGCAGCCAAGCCACAACCGGGGAGCTGTTTTTT. Translating it yields CASSQATTGELFF.

This clonotype was recorded many times. This chain joins TRBV20-1 and TRBJ2-5; 12 bases align to TRBD2. V gave up 6 bases and J gave up 0 bases; unmatched junction bases: 5. Germline CDR1 reads DFQATT; CDR2 reads SNEGSKA (reference sequence). CDR3 length: 15 residues. The CDR3 nucleotides are TGCAGTGCGCGAAGACTAGCGGGGGACCAAGAGACCCAGTACTTC. Translation gives CSARRLAGDQETQYF.

A remark on this clonotype: This clone may be a read error of a much larger clone one base away. This sequence joins TRBV24-1 and TRBJ2-1, with D unclear. The CDR3 covers 12 residues. The V end was cut by 4 bases, the J end by 12 bases, with 12 bases between. Germline values: CDR1 KGHDR, CDR2 SFDVKD. DNA for the CDR3: TGTGCCACCAGTGACCCTACGGGTAGGCAGTTCTTC. Translated, it gives CATSDPTGRQFF.

Turning to this clonotype: This may stem from a read error, because a much larger clone lies one nucleotide away. The chain combines TRBV10-3 with TRBJ2-3; D is perhaps TRBD2 (5 bases). Germline V gene data show CDR1 as ENHRY and CDR2 as SYGVKD. The CDR3 runs to 13 residues. This chain's CDR3 is CAAGISSTDTKYF. CDR3 bases: TGTGCCGCAGGCATCTCTAGCACAGATACGAAGTATTTT.

This clonotype was counted at least ten times. This rearrangement joins TRBV18 to TRBJ1-2, with 9 bases identical to TRBD1. Germline loops: CDR1 KGHSH, CDR2 LQKENI. This CDR3 is built from 16 residues. Trimming took 3 bases from V and 7 from J; bases not matched to a gene: 12. The DNA of the CDR3 is TGTGCCAGCTCACCTACAACATCTGGACAGGGGTCTGGCTACACCTTC. It encodes CASSPTTSGQGSGYTF. Complete variable domain (other parts from reference TRBV18 and TRBJ1-2): NAGVMQNPRHLVRRRGQEARLRCSPMKGHSHVYWYRQLPEEGLKFMVYLQKENIIDESGMPKERFSAEFPKEGPSILRIQQVVRGDSAAYFCASSPTTSGQGSGYTFGSGTRLTVV.

Many counts were recorded for this clonotype. The V gene is TRBV15, the J gene TRBJ1-4; 8 bases agree with TRBD1. Germline loops: CDR1 LNHNV, CDR2 YYDKDF (reference sequence). Trimming took 5 bases from V and 8 from J; bases not matched to a gene: 4. The CDR3 is 13 residues long. CDR3 amino acids: CATSGQGWEKLFF. CDR3 DNA sequence: TGTGCCACCAGCGGACAGGGTTGGGAAAAACTGTTTTTT.

This clonotype was counted ten times or more. J is TRBJ2-7 and V is TRBV12-3 or TRBV12-4, with D maybe TRBD1 (6 bases). CDR3 length: 13 amino acids. The V gene lost 5 bases and the J gene lost 2 bases, with 10 bases spanning the gap. DNA for the CDR3: TGTGCCAGCAGTGTGACAGGCGCCTACGAGCAGTACTTC. Translating gives CASSVTGAYEQYF.

This clonotype was seen many times. The V and J genes are TRBV4-2 and TRBJ2-3; D is unclear. The CDR3 extends over 14 amino acids. In germline, CDR1 is LGHNA, CDR2 YNFKEQ. V was shortened by 1 base and J by 0 bases, with 5 bases between the two germline ends. CDR3 protein: CASSQASSTDTQYF. The CDR3 bases are TGTGCCAGCAGCCAAGCAAGTAGCACAGATACGCAGTATTTT.

This clonotype was observed many times. This chain connects TRBV5-1 to TRBJ2-3; 13 bases agree with TRBD2. Germline lookup yields CDR1 SGHRS and CDR2 YFSETQ. J gave up 0 bases and V 4 bases, and 5 bases lay outside the gene matches. The CDR3 consists of 17 residues. The CDR3 sequence: CASSLSLAGGSTDTQYF. The CDR3 nucleotides read TGCGCCAGCAGCCTATCACTAGCGGGGGGGAGCACAGATACGCAGTATTTT.

This clonotype was counted many times. V usage is TRBV6-5 and J usage is TRBJ1-5; D call uncertain. Trimming removed 4 bases at V and 4 bases at J, with 8 bases between. Germline V gene lookup returns CDR1 MNHEY and CDR2 SVGAGI. The CDR3 has 13 amino acids. CDR3 sequence: CASSLRANQPQHF. In DNA, the CDR3 is TGTGCCAGCAGTTTGAGGGCTAATCAGCCCCAGCATTTT.

This clonotype was found many times. The genes are TRBV7-2 and TRBJ1-6; D unresolved. The CDR3 sequence is 12 residues long. The V end was cut by 5 bases, the J end by 10 bases, with 9 bases between. From germline, CDR1 is SGHTA and CDR2 FQGNSA. This chain's CDR3 is CASSPSWSPLHF. The CDR3 DNA follows: TGTGCCAGCAGCCCCTCTTGGTCACCCCTCCACTTT.

This clonotype has ten or more counts. The CDR3 reads CASSFFGYGYTF. The CDR3 DNA follows: TGTGCCAGCAGTTTTTTCGGTTATGGCTACACCTTC. The chain recombines TRBV12-3 or TRBV12-4 with TRBJ1-2; D not certain. This CDR3 contains 12 residues. Trimming removed 3 bases from V and 5 bases from J, with 7 bases in between.

In this sample, this clonotype turned up many times. The V gene is TRBV6-5, the J gene TRBJ2-5, with D possibly matching TRBD1 (6 bases). This CDR3 is built from 16 residues. Trimming removed 8 bases at V and 2 bases at J, with 21 bases between. Germline V gene lookup returns CDR1 MNHEY and CDR2 SVGAGI. The CDR3 coding sequence is TGTGCCAGCGTACTTGGTCAGGGGAACGGTCAAGAGACCCAGTACTTC. Its translation is CASVLGQGNGQETQYF.

Ten or more counts support this clonotype. The chain recombines TRBV4-1 with TRBJ2-7; TRBD1 might be the D (7 bases). CDR3 length equals 15 residues. V was cut by 4 bases and J by 0 bases, with 13 bases left in between. Germline values: CDR1 MGHRA, CDR2 YSYEKL. The CDR3 bases are TGCGCCAGCAGCCTCAGGGGGGAAAGCTCCTACGAGCAGTACTTC. Amino acids: CASSLRGESSYEQYF.

This clonotype occurred many times. This rearrangement joins TRBV30 to TRBJ1-2; TRBD1 agrees at 10 bases. The germline CDR1 and CDR2 sequences are GTSNPN and SVGIG (reference sequence). The CDR3 is 13 residues long. The trim removed 3 bases at V and 8 bases at J, leaving 6 bases unmatched. The CDR3 DNA follows: TGTGCCTGGAGCGCCGGACAGGGGGGAGGCTACACCTTC. This sequence encodes CAWSAGQGGGYTF.

This clonotype has a count of ten or more. The rearrangement joins TRBV7-2 to TRBJ2-7, with 10 bases matching TRBD1. CDR3 size: 17 residues. J was trimmed by 2 bases and V by 1 base; bases with no gene match: 8. The germline gives CDR1 SGHTA, CDR2 FQGNSA. The CDR3 reads CASSLVGTGVPTYEQYF. CDR3 in DNA: TGTGCCAGCAGCTTAGTGGGGACAGGGGTTCCAACCTACGAGCAGTACTTC.

This clonotype has at least ten counts. The chain joins TRBV7-2 to TRBJ2-1; D is uncertain. Trimming took off 5 bases at V and 2 bases at J, with 13 bases between the two ends. From germline, CDR1 is SGHTA and CDR2 FQGNSA. The CDR3 consists of 15 residues. This chain's CDR3 is CASSPDVQAYNEQFF. DNA of the CDR3: TGTGCCAGCAGCCCGGACGTACAAGCCTACAATGAGCAGTTCTTC. Full variable domain (outside the CDR3, taken from reference TRBV7-2 and TRBJ2-1): GAGVSQSPSNKVTEKGKDVELRCDPISGHTALYWYRQSLGQGLEFLIYFQGNSAPDKSGLPSDRFSAERTGGSVSTLTIQRTQQEDSAVYLCASSPDVQAYNEQFFGPGTRLTVL.

Comments on this clonotype: A much more abundant neighbour one base away suggests this may be a read error. The chain uses TRBV27 and TRBJ1-5, with D possibly matching TRBD1 (5 bases). This CDR3 is 15 amino acids long. CDR1 and CDR2 (germline): MNHEY, SMNVEV (reference sequence). The CDR3 DNA follows: TGTGCCAGCAGTGGCACCTACAGGAGCAATCAGCACCAGCATTTT. Protein sequence: CASSGTYRSNQHQHF.